This TCR beta chain was documented in a study of shared clonotypes between healthy human individuals. Only in-frame clones appear in the TCRdb table, and some are missing; sequencing was by immunoSEQ multiplex PCR. The table has 2 million to 2.5 million clones, about 95% seen once. The germline V gene has CDR1 MNHEY and CDR2 SVGAGI. CDR3 length: 14 amino acids. Deletions cut 6 bases from V and 0 bases from J, with 9 bases between. Terminally differentiated effector memory CD45RA+ cells were excluded by CCR7 positive selection of CD45RO-negative cells. The sample comprised naive CD8+ T cells sorted from blood. The V gene is TRBV6-5, the J gene TRBJ2-4; D gene uncertain. The receptor was derived from a man aged 18-30 years in good health. The CDR3 sequence is CASSLYGAKNIQYF. CDR3 DNA: TGTGCCAGCAGCCTATACGGAGCCAAAAACATTCAGTACTTC.